Detailed here is one TCR beta chain. The antigen is unknown. Negatively enriched CD4+ T cells were divided by CD45RA into naive and memory. The entry originates in a study of shared clonotypes between healthy human individuals. Findings of the study overall: Clonotypes which were not shared had lower generation probabilities than clonotypes that all four donors shared. Specimens sampled were limited to blood, with tissue repertoires likely differing.

Libraries were prepared by immunoSEQ multiplex PCR; TCRdb keeps only in-frame clonotypes and omits some of them. The sample yields roughly 1,600,000 clones, 97% to 99% seen once. This sequence originates from a man aged 30 to 45 in good health. Sequencing used naive CD4+ T cells sorted from blood. Subset reported: CD45RA+ positively selected.

The CDR3 DNA follows: TGTGCCTGGAGTGTACCCGGGGGAGGGATCTCCTACGAGCAGTACTTC. Encoded protein: CAWSVPGGGISYEQYF. The chain joins TRBV30 to TRBJ2-7; 7 nucleotides match TRBD2. Germline values: CDR1 GTSNPN, CDR2 SVGIG (reference sequence). This CDR3 contains 16 residues. J was trimmed by 0 bases and V by 0 bases; bases with no gene match: 8. Variable domain in full (rest from reference TRBV30 and TRBJ2-7): SQTIHQWPATLVQPVGSPLSLECTVEGTSNPNLYWYRQAAGRGLQLLFYSVGIGQISSEVPQNLSASRPQDRQFILSSKKLLLSDSGFYLCAWSVPGGGISYEQYFGPGTRLTVT.